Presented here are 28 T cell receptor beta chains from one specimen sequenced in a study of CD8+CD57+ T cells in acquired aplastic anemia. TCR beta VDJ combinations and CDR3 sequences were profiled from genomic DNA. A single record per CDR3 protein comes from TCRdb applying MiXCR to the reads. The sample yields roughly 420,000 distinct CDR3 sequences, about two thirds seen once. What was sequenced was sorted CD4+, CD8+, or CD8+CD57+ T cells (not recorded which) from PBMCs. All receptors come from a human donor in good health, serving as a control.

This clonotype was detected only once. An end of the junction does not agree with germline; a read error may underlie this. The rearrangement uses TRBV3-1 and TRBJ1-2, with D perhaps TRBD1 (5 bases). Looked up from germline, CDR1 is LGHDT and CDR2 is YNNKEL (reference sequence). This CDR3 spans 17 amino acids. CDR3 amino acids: CASSQELLSGREYGCTF. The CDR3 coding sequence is TGTGCCAGCAGCCAAGAACTGCTGTCAGGGCGAGAGTATGGCTGCACCTTC.

CDR3 DNA sequence: TGTGCCAGCAGCATGGGAGGGACTAGCGGGAGTAGGCAGTTCTTC. Translation: CASSMGGTSGSRQFF. The chain employs TRBV7-9 and TRBJ2-1, with TRBD2 identical over 14 bases. Germline loops: CDR1 SEHNR, CDR2 FQNEAQ (reference sequence). Losses at the gene ends were 5 bases for V and 12 bases for J; bases not matched to a gene: 9. CDR3 length: 15 amino acids.

The CDR3, as DNA: TGCGCCAGCAGCTTGGGTTCGTACTACGAGACCCAGTACTTC. Translation gives CASSLGSYYETQYF. V usage is TRBV5-1 and J usage is TRBJ2-5; no reliable D call. Per germline, CDR1 SGHRS and CDR2 YFSETQ. Trimming removed 0 bases from V and 5 bases from J, with 11 bases in between. There are 14 residues in the CDR3.

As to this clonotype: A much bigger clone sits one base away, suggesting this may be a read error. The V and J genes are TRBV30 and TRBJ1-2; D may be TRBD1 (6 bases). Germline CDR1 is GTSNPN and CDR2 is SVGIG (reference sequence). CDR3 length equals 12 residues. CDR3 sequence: CGFDRLSYGYTF. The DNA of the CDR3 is TGTGGGTTCGACAGGCTGAGCTATGGCTACACCTTC.

The CDR3 region is CASSFGTGGNEQYF. The CDR3 nucleotides read TGTGCCAGCAGCTTCGGGACAGGGGGGAACGAGCAGTACTTC. V and J are TRBV7-3 and TRBJ2-7; TRBD1 matches at 11 bases. The CDR3 is 14 residues long. The V gene end was trimmed by 3 bases and the J gene end by 5 bases; junction bases not matched to a gene: 3. Germline loops: CDR1 SGHTA, CDR2 FQGTGA.

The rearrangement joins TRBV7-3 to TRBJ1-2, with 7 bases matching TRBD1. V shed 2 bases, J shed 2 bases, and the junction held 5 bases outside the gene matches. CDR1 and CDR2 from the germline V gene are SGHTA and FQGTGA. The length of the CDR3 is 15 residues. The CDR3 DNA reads TGTGCCAGCAGCTTACAGGGGGGTACGAACTATGGCTACACCTTC. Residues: CASSLQGGTNYGYTF. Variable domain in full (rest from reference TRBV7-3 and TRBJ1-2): GAGVSQTPSNKVTEKGKYVELRCDPISGHTALYWYRQSLGQGPEFLIYFQGTGAADDSGLPNDRFFAVRPEGSVSTLKIQRTERGDSAVYLCASSLQGGTNYGYTFGSGTRLTVV.

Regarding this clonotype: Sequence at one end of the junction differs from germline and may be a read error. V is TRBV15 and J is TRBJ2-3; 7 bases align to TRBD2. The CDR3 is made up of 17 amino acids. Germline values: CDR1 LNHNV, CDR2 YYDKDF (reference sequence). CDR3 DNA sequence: TGTGCCGCCAGCAGTGAGTCGGGGGGACCTGACACAGATACGCAGTATTTT. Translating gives CAASSESGGPDTDTQYF. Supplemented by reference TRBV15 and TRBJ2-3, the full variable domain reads DAMVIQNPRYQVTQFGKPVTLSCSQTLNHNVMYWYQQKSSQAPKLLFHYYDKDFNNEADTPDNFQSRRPNTSFCFLDIRSPGLGDTAMYLCAASSESGGPDTDTQYFGPGTRLTVL.

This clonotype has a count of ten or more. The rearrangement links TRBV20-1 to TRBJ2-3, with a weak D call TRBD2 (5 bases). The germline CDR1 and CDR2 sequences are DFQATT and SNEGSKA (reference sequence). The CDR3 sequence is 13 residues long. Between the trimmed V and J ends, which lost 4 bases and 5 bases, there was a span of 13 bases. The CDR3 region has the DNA TGCAGTGCTAACGGACTCGGGGTAGATACGCAGTATTTT. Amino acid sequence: CSANGLGVDTQYF.

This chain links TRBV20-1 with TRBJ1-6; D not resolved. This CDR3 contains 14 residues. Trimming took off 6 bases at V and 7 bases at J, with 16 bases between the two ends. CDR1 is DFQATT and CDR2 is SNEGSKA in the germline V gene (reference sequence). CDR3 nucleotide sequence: TGCAGTGCCCCGGTAGGGCCTGGAAATTCACCCCTCCACTTT. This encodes CSAPVGPGNSPLHF.

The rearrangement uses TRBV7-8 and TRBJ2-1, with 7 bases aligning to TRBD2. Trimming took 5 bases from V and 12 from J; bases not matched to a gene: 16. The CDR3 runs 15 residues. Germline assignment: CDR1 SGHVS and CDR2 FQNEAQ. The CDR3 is CASSVGAGRYYGQFF. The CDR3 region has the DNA TGTGCCAGCAGCGTAGGAGCGGGGCGCTACTATGGGCAGTTCTTC.

The CDR3 region has the DNA TGTGCCAGCAACAGGGTGGCGGGGGTTCCGAGAGGCTACACCTTC. Translation gives CASNRVAGVPRGYTF. The gene calls are TRBV5-6 and TRBJ1-2; possibly TRBD1 for D (6 bases). The CDR3 has 15 amino acids. The V gene's germline CDR1 is SGHDT and CDR2 YYEEEE. V was cut by 6 bases and J by 8 bases, with 23 bases left in between.

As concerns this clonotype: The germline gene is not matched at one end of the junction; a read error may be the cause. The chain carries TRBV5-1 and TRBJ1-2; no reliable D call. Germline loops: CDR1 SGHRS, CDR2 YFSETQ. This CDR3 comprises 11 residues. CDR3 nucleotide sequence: TGTGCCAGCAGCTCTACGAGCAGTACCACCTTC. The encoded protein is CASSSTSSTTF.

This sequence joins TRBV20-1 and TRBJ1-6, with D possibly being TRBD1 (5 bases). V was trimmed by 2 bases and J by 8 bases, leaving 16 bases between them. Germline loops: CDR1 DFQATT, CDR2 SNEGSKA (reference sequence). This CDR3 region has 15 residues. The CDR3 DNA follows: TGCAGTGCTAGACCGAACGGGGGGAACTATTCACCCCTCCACTTT. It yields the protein CSARPNGGNYSPLHF.

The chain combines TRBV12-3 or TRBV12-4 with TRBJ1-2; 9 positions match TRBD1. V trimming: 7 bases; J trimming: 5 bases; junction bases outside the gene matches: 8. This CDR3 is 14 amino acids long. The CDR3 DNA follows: TGTGCCAGCACAATGGGACAGGGACGGTATGGCTACACCTTC. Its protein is CASTMGQGRYGYTF.

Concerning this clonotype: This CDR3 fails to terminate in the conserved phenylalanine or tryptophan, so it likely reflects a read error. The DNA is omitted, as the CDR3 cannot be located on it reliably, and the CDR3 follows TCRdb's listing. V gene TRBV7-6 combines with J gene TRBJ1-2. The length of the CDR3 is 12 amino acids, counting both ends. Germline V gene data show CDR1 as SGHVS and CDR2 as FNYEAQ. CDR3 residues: CASSLAPRGYTL.

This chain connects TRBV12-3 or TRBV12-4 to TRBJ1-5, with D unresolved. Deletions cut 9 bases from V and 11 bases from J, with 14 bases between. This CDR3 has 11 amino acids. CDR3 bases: TGTGCCAGTGTCCGCGACGGCTCCCAGCATTTT. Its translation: CASVRDGSQHF.

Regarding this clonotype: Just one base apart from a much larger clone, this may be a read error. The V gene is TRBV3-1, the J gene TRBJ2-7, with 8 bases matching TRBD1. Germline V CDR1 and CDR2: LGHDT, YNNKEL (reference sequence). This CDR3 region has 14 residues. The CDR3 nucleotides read TGTGCCAGCAGCCAATCCCCCCGACAGGGGAGGCAGCACTTC. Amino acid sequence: CASSQSPRQGRQHF.

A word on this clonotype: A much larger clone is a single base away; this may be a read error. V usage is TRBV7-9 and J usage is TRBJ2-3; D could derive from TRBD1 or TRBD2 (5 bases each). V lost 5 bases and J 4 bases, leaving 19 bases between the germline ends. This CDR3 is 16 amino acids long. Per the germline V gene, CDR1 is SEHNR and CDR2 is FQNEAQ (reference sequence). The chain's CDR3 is CASSRRPGIGADTQYF. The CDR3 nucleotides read TGTGCCAGCAGCCGACGTCCCGGGATAGGGGCAGATACGCAGTATTTT. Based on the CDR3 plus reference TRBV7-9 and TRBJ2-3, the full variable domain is DTGVSQNPRHKITKRGQNVTFRCDPISEHNRLYWYRQTLGQGPEFLTYFQNEAQLEKSRLLSDRFSAERPKGSFSTLEIQRTEQGDSAMYLCASSRRPGIGADTQYFGPGTRLTVL.

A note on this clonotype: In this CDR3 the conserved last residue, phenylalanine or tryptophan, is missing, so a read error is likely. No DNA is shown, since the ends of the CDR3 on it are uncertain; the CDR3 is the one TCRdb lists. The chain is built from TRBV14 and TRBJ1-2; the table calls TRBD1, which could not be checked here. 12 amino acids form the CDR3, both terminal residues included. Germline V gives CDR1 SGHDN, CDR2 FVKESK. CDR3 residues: CASSQAGRGNTD.

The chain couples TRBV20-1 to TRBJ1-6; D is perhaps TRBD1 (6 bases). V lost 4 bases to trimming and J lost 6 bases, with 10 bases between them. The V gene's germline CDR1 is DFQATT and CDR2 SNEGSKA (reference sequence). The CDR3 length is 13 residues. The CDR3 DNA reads TGCAGTGCTACAACAGGGATTAATTCACCCCTCCACTTT. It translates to CSATTGINSPLHF.

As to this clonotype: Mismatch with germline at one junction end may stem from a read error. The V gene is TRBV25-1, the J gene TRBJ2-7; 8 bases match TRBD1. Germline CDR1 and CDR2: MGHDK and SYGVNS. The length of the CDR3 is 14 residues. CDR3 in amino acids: CASSQTGGQYEHYF. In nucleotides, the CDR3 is TGTGCCAGCAGTCAAACAGGGGGACAGTACGAGCATTACTTC.

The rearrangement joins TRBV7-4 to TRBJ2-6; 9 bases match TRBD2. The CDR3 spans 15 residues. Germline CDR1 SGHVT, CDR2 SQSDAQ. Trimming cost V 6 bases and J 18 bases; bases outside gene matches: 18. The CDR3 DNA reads TGTGCCAGCAGTTACTCGAGGCTAGCGGGGCACCATACGACTTTC. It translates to CASSYSRLAGHHTTF.

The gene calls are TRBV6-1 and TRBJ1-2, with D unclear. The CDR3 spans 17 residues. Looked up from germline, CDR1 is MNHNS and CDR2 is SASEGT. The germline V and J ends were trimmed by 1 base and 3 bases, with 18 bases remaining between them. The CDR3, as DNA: TGTGCCAGCAGTGAAGAGAACACGTTCCAAGCCCACTATGGCTACACCTTC. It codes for CASSEENTFQAHYGYTF.

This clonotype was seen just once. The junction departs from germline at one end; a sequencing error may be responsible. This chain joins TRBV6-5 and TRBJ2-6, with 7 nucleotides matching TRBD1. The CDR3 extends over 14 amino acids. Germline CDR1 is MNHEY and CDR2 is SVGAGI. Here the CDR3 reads CASSSRSGGNVLTF. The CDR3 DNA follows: TGTGCCAGCAGTTCCCGGTCAGGGGGCAACGTCCTGACTTTC.

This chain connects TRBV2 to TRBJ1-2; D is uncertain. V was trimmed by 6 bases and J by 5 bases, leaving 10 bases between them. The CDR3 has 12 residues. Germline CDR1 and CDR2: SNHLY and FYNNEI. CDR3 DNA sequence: TGTGCCAGCAGAGTAGGGCAGTATGGCTACACCTTC. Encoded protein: CASRVGQYGYTF.

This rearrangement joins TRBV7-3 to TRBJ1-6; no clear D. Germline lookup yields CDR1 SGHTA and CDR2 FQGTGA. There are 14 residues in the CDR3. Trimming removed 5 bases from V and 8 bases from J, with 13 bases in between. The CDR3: CASSPGEGDSPLHF. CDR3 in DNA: TGTGCCAGCAGCCCCGGGGAGGGCGATTCACCCCTCCACTTT.

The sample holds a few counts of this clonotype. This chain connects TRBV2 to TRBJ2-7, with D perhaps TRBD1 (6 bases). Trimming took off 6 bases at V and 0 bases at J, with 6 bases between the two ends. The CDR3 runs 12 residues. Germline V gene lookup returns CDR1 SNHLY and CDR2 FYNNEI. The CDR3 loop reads CASRQGSYEQYF. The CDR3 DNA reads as TGTGCCAGCAGACAGGGCTCCTACGAGCAGTACTTC.

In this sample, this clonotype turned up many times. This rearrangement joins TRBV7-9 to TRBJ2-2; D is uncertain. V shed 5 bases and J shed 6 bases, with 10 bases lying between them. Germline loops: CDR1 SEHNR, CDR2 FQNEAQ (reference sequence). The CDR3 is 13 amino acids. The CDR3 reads CASSQIRAGELFF. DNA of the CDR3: TGTGCCAGCAGCCAGATTAGGGCCGGGGAGCTGTTTTTT. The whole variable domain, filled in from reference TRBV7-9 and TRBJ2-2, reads DTGVSQNPRHKITKRGQNVTFRCDPISEHNRLYWYRQTLGQGPEFLTYFQNEAQLEKSRLLSDRFSAERPKGSFSTLEIQRTEQGDSAMYLCASSQIRAGELFFGEGSRLTVL.